This T cell receptor (beta chain) was retrieved from a study of T cells in Graves' hyperthyroidism and ophthalmopathy (dated by TCRdb to between 2018 and 2020). For context, the study as a whole: Peripheral blood was collected at initial diagnosis, before any treatment. To identify distinguishing TCR V-J signatures, a discovery cohort of roughly 100 patients was used, comprising fewer than 45 with Graves' ophthalmopathy and around 60 with stable Graves' hyperthyroidism. Prospective prediction of ophthalmopathy was tested in an independent validation cohort of approximately 18 hyperthyroidism patients and roughly 16 patients who later progressed to ophthalmopathy. The 85 to 100 discovery patients were randomly split 7:3 into training and test sets. The study also compared thyroid tissue and blood T-cell repertoires from about six Graves' hyperthyroidism patients. Once sampling was done, hyperthyroidism patients were given methimazole at a starting dose of 30 mg daily, whereas ophthalmopathy patients were given high-dose intravenous methylprednisolone. According to the paper, TCR Vbeta CDR3 sequencing was carried out on over 130 peripheral blood samples, which came from over 40 ophthalmopathy, about 75 hyperthyroidism and approximately 17 progressor patients. The investigation overall reported the following: In validation, progression to ophthalmopathy was predicted by the model with approximately 67% sensitivity and around 76% specificity, a median of approximately 7.1 months before onset. A 13 V-J signature model separated ophthalmopathy from stable hyperthyroidism, with over 85% sensitivity and around 84% specificity in cross-validation and 80%/75% in testing. No statistical method was used to set the sample size in advance, and investigators knew the group allocation. Blood samples also contained most of the expanded thyroid clonotypes (frequency above 0.001), which suggests that blood repertoires may reflect thyroid immune responses.

Spanning cysteine to phenylalanine, the CDR3 consists of 18 amino acids. The CDR3 DNA has 54 bases and is translated from base 1. Taken from the germline V gene (reference sequence), the CDR1 and CDR2 loops are MNHEY and SMNVEV. V and J are trimmed by 5 bases and 4 bases, and the gene matches miss 18 bases of the junction. Stable Graves' hyperthyroidism was defined as no progression to ophthalmopathy during 18 months of follow-up. Hyperthyroidism patients were newly diagnosed, had a disease duration of under 2 months, and were aged 18 to 65 years. Any patient with an uncontrolled infection, another autoimmune disease, pregnancy or lactation was excluded. Diagnoses were based on clinical symptoms, serum thyroxine and TRAb, thyroid ultrasound and orbital computed tomography. Ficoll-Paque density gradient centrifugation was used to isolate PBMCs from around 10 ml of fresh peripheral blood. Trizol reagent was used to extract total RNA, and RNA quality was then checked on an Agilent 2100 Bioanalyzer.

Amplification of TCR beta CDR3 regions was carried out from RNA transcripts. A first-round RT-PCR of the TCR CDR3 used the HTBI primer set with the Qiagen OneStep RT-PCR kit. A second multiplex PCR round built the libraries, followed by size selection and purification. Sequencing of the libraries was done on an Illumina HiSeq2000 using paired-end 100 bp reads. The study's processing was this. SOAPnuke was used to process the raw data, with reads discarded if the reads contained adapters or uncalled bases, had a mean Phred below 15, or lacked an exact constant-primer or identifier match. High-quality paired reads were merged using COPE v1.2.5, and each unique nucleotide sequence was defined as a clonotype. MiTCR v1.1 was used to align the clonotypes against IMGT TRBV, TRBD and TRBJ reference segments. Only V-J combinations with frequency above 0.0001, covering 99% to 99.2% of repertoires, were analysed. The TCS score was defined as F50 (clonal expansion) divided by E x V (chaos), with BLOSUM62-based TCRdist calculated between CDR3 peptides within each V-J. Welch's t-statistics and random forest reduced 450 to 600 V-J features to roughly 13, which were used in a naive Bayes classifier (R e1071). Clones were called with MiXCR by TCRdb after fastp trimmed the public reads at Q25, and only in-frame beta chains were retained. A single entry per CDR3 protein holds the most common genes and DNA from its merged rows. TCRdb, rather than the study authors, made the V and J calls. Present in this sample are around 420,000 distinct CDR3 sequences, approximately 14% of which were seen just once. The biggest ten clones account for approximately 8% of the sample.

Ten or more counts support this clonotype. Its recognized antigen is unknown. No base quality information exists; no much larger clone differs at one position. The sample was blood. The sequence joins TRBV27 to TRBJ2-3; 7 central bases correspond to TRBD1. This clonotype originated in a woman between 18 and 29 years old with Graves' hyperthyroidism. In nucleotide form, the sequence is TGTGCCAGCAGTGCTAACAGGGGTTGGACTCCTCACGCAGATACGCAGTATTTT. Its product reads: CASSANRGWTPHADTQYF.